The clone carrying this T cell receptor beta chain was recorded many times. TCRdb re-analysed the reads in MiXCR, keeping a single row per CDR3 protein. The table has fewer than 250,000 distinct CDR3 sequences, around 12% seen once. The record originates from a study of T cell repertoires in cytomegalovirus infection. The source is a human donor in good health (CMV status not recorded). Some clones in this sample may be carry-over from other donors' samples. Sequencing input: PBMCs.

DNA of the CDR3: TGTGCCAGCAGCCAAGGGAACGGACTAGCGGAGGAGGGCAATGAGCAGTTCTTC. Translating gives CASSQGNGLAEEGNEQFF. V usage is TRBV3-1 and J usage is TRBJ2-1, with 10 bases lining up with TRBD2. The ends lost 1 base at V and 6 bases at J; junction bases unmatched: 12. Germline CDR1 is LGHDT and CDR2 is YNNKEL (reference sequence). The CDR3 is 18 residues long.